Below are 12 T cell receptor beta chains sequenced from a single sample in a study of T cells expressing NK-cell markers. For each CDR3 protein, TCRdb gives one entry from its re-call of the 5' RACE reads, without DNA. The ten top clones account for approximately 7%, within a sample of hundreds of thousands of distinct CDR3 sequences. The sequenced sample consisted of blood T cells: a sorted CD56 or NKG2C T cell subset, CD4+ or CD8+ T cells, or bulk PBMC T cells (not recorded which). Source of these receptors: a woman between 18 and 75 years old in good health.

The V gene is TRBV7-3, the J gene TRBJ1-2; TCRdb's D call, TRBD1, is unchecked because there is no DNA. The germline CDR1 and CDR2 sequences are SGHTA and FQGTGA. The CDR3 covers 15 residues. CDR3 in amino acids: CASSLQQGGNYGYTF.

V is TRBV5-1 and J is TRBJ1-2; the D call from TCRdb, TRBD1, cannot be confirmed without DNA. This CDR3 has 14 amino acids. CDR1 and CDR2 (germline): SGHRS, YFSETQ. The CDR3 protein is CASSPRQGTIDYTF.

V is TRBV27 and J is TRBJ2-7; TCRdb lists TRBD1, though no DNA is available to test this call. This CDR3 is built from 15 residues. The germline V gene encodes CDR1 MNHEY and CDR2 SMNVEV (reference sequence). Here the CDR3 reads CASSLFPQGAHEQYF.

The chain uses TRBV5-1 and TRBJ1-2. CDR3 length equals 13 residues. The germline V gene has CDR1 SGHRS and CDR2 YFSETQ. The CDR3 loop is CASSPYKFYGYTF.

This rearrangement joins TRBV15 to TRBJ2-2; the D call of TRBD2 rests on TCRdb alone, since no DNA is present to check it. The germline CDR1 and CDR2 sequences are LNHNV and YYDKDF (reference sequence). The length of the CDR3 is 15 residues. CDR3 region: CATSTPRRANGELFF.

This rearrangement joins TRBV3-1 to TRBJ1-2; no DNA is available, so the TRBD1 call from TCRdb remains unchecked. Germline CDR1 reads LGHDT; CDR2 reads YNNKEL (reference sequence). CDR3 length: 14 residues. CDR3 residues: CASSPRTEAYGYTF.

The V call is TRBV18, the J call TRBJ1-2; checking the TCRdb D call of TRBD1 is not possible without DNA. The CDR3 extends over 16 amino acids. Per the germline V gene, CDR1 is KGHSH and CDR2 is LQKENI. The CDR3 here is CASSLREDRVNYGYTF.

V gene TRBV13 combines with J gene TRBJ2-1; TCRdb picks TRBD1, but there is no DNA to check that call. Germline V CDR1 and CDR2: PRHDT, FYEKMQ (reference sequence). The CDR3 contains 16 residues. CDR3 loop: CASSPPRARPGNEQFF.

The rearrangement uses TRBV6-1 and TRBJ1-6; TCRdb reports TRBD1, a call that lacks DNA to check it against. The CDR3 spans 15 residues. Germline CDR1 is MNHNS and CDR2 is SASEGT. The CDR3 loop reads CASRIRGVPNSPLHF.

V is TRBV5-4 and J is TRBJ2-7; without DNA, the TCRdb call of TRBD2 cannot be checked. Looked up from germline, CDR1 is SGHNT and CDR2 is YYREEE (reference sequence). The CDR3 length is 14 residues. Here the CDR3 reads CASSLGTSPYEQYF.

The CDR3 sequence is CASSFGFRGSNSPLHF. The chain recombines TRBV5-1 with TRBJ1-6; TCRdb's D call, TRBD1, is unchecked because there is no DNA. The CDR3 spans 16 residues. Per the germline V gene, CDR1 is SGHRS and CDR2 is YFSETQ. Looking up the rest from reference TRBV5-1 and TRBJ1-6 gives the full variable domain: KAGVTQTPRYLIKTRGQQVTLSCSPISGHRSVSWYQQTPGQGLQFLFEYFSETQRNKGNFPGRFSGRQFSNSRSEMNVSTLELGDSALYLCASSFGFRGSNSPLHFGNGTRLTVT.

The chain recombines TRBV12-3 or TRBV12-4 with TRBJ2-5; TCRdb outputs TRBD2, but without DNA this stays unchecked. The CDR3 is made up of 19 amino acids. The CDR3 is CASSLFGPGTSGGKETQYF.